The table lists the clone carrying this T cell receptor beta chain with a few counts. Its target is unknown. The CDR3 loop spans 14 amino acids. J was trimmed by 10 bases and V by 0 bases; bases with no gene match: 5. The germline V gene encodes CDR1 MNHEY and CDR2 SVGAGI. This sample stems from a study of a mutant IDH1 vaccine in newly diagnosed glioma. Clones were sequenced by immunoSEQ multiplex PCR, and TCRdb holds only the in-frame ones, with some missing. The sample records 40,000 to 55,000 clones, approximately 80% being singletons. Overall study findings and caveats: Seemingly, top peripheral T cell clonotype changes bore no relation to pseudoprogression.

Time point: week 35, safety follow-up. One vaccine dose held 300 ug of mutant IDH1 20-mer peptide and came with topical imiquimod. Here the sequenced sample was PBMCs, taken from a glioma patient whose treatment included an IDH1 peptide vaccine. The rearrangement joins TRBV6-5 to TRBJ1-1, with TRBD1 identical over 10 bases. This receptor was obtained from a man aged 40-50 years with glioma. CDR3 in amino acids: CASSYSGQGMGAFF. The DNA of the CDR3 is TGTGCCAGCAGTTACTCGGGACAGGGGATGGGAGCTTTCTTT.